The 6 T cell receptor beta chains given below trace back to one sample, sequenced in a study of cytomegalovirus exposure and HLA in healthy donors. This PCR relied on a set of 60 Vbeta primers and 13 Jbeta primers. Clones were read by immunoSEQ multiplex PCR, and TCRdb kept only the in-frame ones, dropping some. The sample yields 100,000 to 150,000 clones, around 72% seen once. The specimen was PBMCs. The receptors derive from a woman aged 40 to 50 in good health and CMV-seropositive.

The genes are TRBV28 and TRBJ1-1; D unclear. Germline-derived CDR1 and CDR2 are MDHEN and SYDVKM. CDR3 size: 12 residues. V was clipped by 10 bases and J by 3 bases, with 12 bases between them. CDR3 amino acids: CATSFSDTEAFF. The DNA for the CDR3 is TGTGCCACCTCCTTTTCGGACACTGAAGCTTTCTTT.

This chain links TRBV13 with TRBJ2-3; possible D gene TRBD2, 7 bases. V lost 3 bases, J lost 6 bases, and 13 bases lay in between. The CDR3 covers 14 residues. Germline CDR1 reads PRHDT; CDR2 reads FYEKMQ (reference sequence). The CDR3 region is CASSLAGAKDTQYF. The DNA for the CDR3 is TGTGCCAGCAGCTTGGCGGGGGCTAAGGATACGCAGTATTTT. Combining the CDR3 with reference TRBV13 and TRBJ2-3 gives the whole variable domain AAGVIQSPRHLIKEKRETATLKCYPIPRHDTVYWYQQGPGQDPQFLISFYEKMQSDKGSIPDRFSAQQFSDYHSELNMSSLELGDSALYFCASSLAGAKDTQYFGPGTRLTVL.

The rearrangement uses TRBV5-1 and TRBJ1-1, with D tentatively TRBD1 (6 bases). Germline assignment: CDR1 SGHRS and CDR2 YFSETQ. The CDR3 spans 14 residues. Trimming removed 4 bases from V and 4 bases from J, with 14 bases in between. CDR3 in DNA: TGCGCCAGCAGCCCTACAGGGTCGGCCACTGAAGCTTTCTTT. Translating it yields CASSPTGSATEAFF.

The chain joins TRBV2 to TRBJ1-5; 8 bases line up with TRBD1. V was pared by 0 bases and J by 6 bases, with 7 bases of the junction left unmatched. This CDR3 comprises 16 residues. CDR1 is SNHLY and CDR2 is FYNNEI in the germline V gene. CDR3 loop: CASSEALETGVQPQHF. The CDR3, as DNA: TGTGCCAGCAGTGAAGCTCTCGAGACAGGGGTTCAGCCCCAGCATTTT. Using reference TRBV2 and TRBJ1-5 for the parts outside the CDR3, the full variable domain is EPEVTQTPSHQVTQMGQEVILRCVPISNHLYFYWYRQILGQKVEFLVSFYNNEISEKSEIFDDQFSVERPDGSNFTLKIRSTKLEDSAMYFCASSEALETGVQPQHFGDGTRLSIL.

The sample holds a few counts of this clone. The V call is TRBV7-8, the J call TRBJ2-2; TRBD2 aligns across 10 bases. V lost 5 bases, J lost 1 base, and 10 bases stayed unmatched. The germline CDR1 and CDR2 sequences are SGHVS and FQNEAQ. This CDR3 spans 18 amino acids. Written as DNA, the CDR3 is TGTGCCAGCAGCCTTGGACTAGCGGACAAACTGAACACCGGGGAGCTGTTTTTT. It specifies CASSLGLADKLNTGELFF.

This CDR3 is CASRWTGNNEKLFF. CDR3 coding DNA: TGTGCCAGCAGGTGGACAGGGAATAATGAAAAACTGTTTTTT. The V gene is TRBV28, the J gene TRBJ1-4; 8 bases align to TRBD1. V gave up 6 bases and J gave up 4 bases; unmatched junction bases: 4. The V gene's germline CDR1 is MDHEN and CDR2 SYDVKM. The CDR3 has 14 amino acids.